The 26 T cell receptor beta chains listed next were all sequenced from one sample in a study of cytomegalovirus exposure and HLA in healthy donors. PCR employed 60 Vbeta and 13 Jbeta primers. Data came from immunoSEQ multiplex PCR; TCRdb stores just in-frame clones and leaves some out. The sample has about 200,000 clones, roughly 80% seen once; the top ten hold approximately 2.9%. The sequenced sample was PBMCs. The source of these receptors is a man aged 25 to 45 in good health and CMV-seronegative.

The V gene is TRBV6-1, the J gene TRBJ2-1; 8 bases map to TRBD1. Trimming took 6 bases from V and 0 from J; bases not matched to a gene: 4. This CDR3 is 15 amino acids long. CDR1 is MNHNS and CDR2 is SASEGT in the germline V gene. The CDR3 loop is CASSETGGSYNEQFF. CDR3 nucleotides: TGTGCCAGCAGCGAAACAGGGGGCTCCTACAATGAGCAGTTCTTC.

This clone was seen a single time. The rearrangement uses TRBV19 and TRBJ2-7; 8 bases are shared with TRBD1. This CDR3 is 15 amino acids long. Germline V lookup: CDR1 LNHDA, CDR2 SQIVND (reference sequence). V was clipped by 5 bases and J by 0 bases; unmatched bases: 6. The CDR3 is CASSFTGGSSYEQYF. In DNA, the CDR3 is TGTGCCAGTAGTTTCACAGGGGGTAGCTCCTACGAGCAGTACTTC.

The chain has TRBV28 and TRBJ1-6, with D unclear. Germline V gene lookup returns CDR1 MDHEN and CDR2 SYDVKM. The CDR3 is 14 residues long. Trimming pared 3 bases from V and 2 bases from J, leaving 5 bases between. CDR3 bases: TGTGCCAGCAGTTTGCAGACCTATAATTCACCCCTCCACTTT. This codes for CASSLQTYNSPLHF.

The chain recombines TRBV6-6 with TRBJ1-5; possible D gene TRBD1, 5 bases. The V gene's germline CDR1 is MNHNY and CDR2 SVGAGI (reference sequence). The V end was cut by 2 bases, the J end by 3 bases, with 11 bases between. The CDR3 covers 15 residues. The CDR3 bases are TGTGCCAGCAGTTACACAGGACCATTCAATCAGCCCCAGCATTTT. Translation gives CASSYTGPFNQPQHF.

The chain combines TRBV9 with TRBJ1-3; D might be TRBD1 (6 bases). Trimming removed 3 bases from V and 4 bases from J, with 17 bases in between. This CDR3 has 16 residues. CDR1 SGDLS and CDR2 YYNGEE come from the germline V gene. Here the CDR3 reads CASSAGGGQGGNTIYF. CDR3 in DNA: TGTGCCAGCAGCGCGGGCGGGGGGCAGGGAGGAAACACCATATATTTT.

The chain recombines TRBV27 with TRBJ2-3; D gene ambiguous. This CDR3 is 15 amino acids long. Trimming cost V 6 bases and J 2 bases, with 15 bases left between them. CDR1 is MNHEY, CDR2 SMNVEV, per germline (reference sequence). The CDR3 region is CASSETGFVTDTQYF. The CDR3, as DNA: TGTGCCAGCAGCGAAACCGGGTTCGTCACAGATACGCAGTATTTT.

V and J are TRBV19 and TRBJ1-5; 7 nucleotides align to TRBD1. Germline V gene sequence: CDR1 LNHDA, CDR2 SQIVND (reference sequence). The V and J ends lost 4 bases and 4 bases, in that order; junction bases with no gene match: 13. The CDR3 covers 17 residues. The CDR3 is CASSKERGQGGNQPQHF. The DNA of the CDR3 is TGTGCCAGTAGTAAAGAAAGGGGGCAGGGGGGAAATCAGCCCCAGCATTTT.

The chain carries TRBV2 and TRBJ1-3; 8 nucleotides align to TRBD1. V lost 8 bases and J lost 0; bases outside the gene matches: 6. Germline V lookup: CDR1 SNHLY, CDR2 FYNNEI. The CDR3 sequence is 15 residues long. CDR3 DNA: TGTGCCAGCGTCGGACAGGGAAGCTCTGGAAACACCATATATTTT. The encoded protein is CASVGQGSSGNTIYF.

This clone was counted a few times. V and J are TRBV4-3 and TRBJ1-3; D is uncertain. V was clipped by 4 bases and J by 1 base, with 8 bases between them. The CDR3 has 14 amino acids. Germline CDR1 LGHNA, CDR2 YSLEER. The CDR3 DNA is TGCGCCAGCAGCCCGGGATGGTCTGGAAACACCATATATTTT. It specifies CASSPGWSGNTIYF.

The rearrangement uses TRBV6-5 and TRBJ2-7; 9 bases line up with TRBD1. The length of the CDR3 is 14 residues. Germline assignment: CDR1 MNHEY and CDR2 SVGAGI. V lost 6 bases, J lost 4 bases, and 7 bases stayed unmatched. The CDR3 reads CASSPTGQGYEQYF. As DNA, the CDR3 is TGTGCCAGCAGCCCAACAGGACAGGGGTACGAGCAGTACTTC.

The chain carries TRBV5-5 and TRBJ1-4, with unresolved D. The ends were cut back, 2 bases at V and 3 bases at J, with 8 bases in the middle. Germline CDR1 SGHKS, CDR2 YYEKEE (reference sequence). The CDR3 has 14 amino acids. The CDR3 DNA sequence: TGTGCCAGCAGCTTTGGGCAGGCTAATGAAAAACTGTTTTTT. Translated: CASSFGQANEKLFF.

The chain recombines TRBV28 with TRBJ1-2; D is uncertain. The CDR3 runs 16 residues. CDR1 and CDR2 from the germline V gene are MDHEN and SYDVKM. V gave up 2 bases and J gave up 5 bases, with 18 bases separating them. In DNA, the CDR3 is TGTGCCAGCAGTTTAAACGGTCACCTGACAATATATGGCTACACCTTC. This gives the protein CASSLNGHLTIYGYTF.

J is TRBJ2-7 and V is TRBV23-1, with a tentative D call TRBD1 (6 bases). TRBV23-1 is designated an ORF whose function remains uncertain. The V end was cut by 4 bases, the J end by 2 bases, with 9 bases between. The CDR3 is 13 residues long. CDR3 nucleotide sequence: TGCGCCAGCAGTCGGGGGCCTCCCTACGAGCAGTACTTC. Amino acid sequence: CASSRGPPYEQYF.

The chain recombines TRBV4-3 with TRBJ1-4; D possibly corresponds to TRBD1 (6 bases). The CDR3 extends over 15 amino acids. Trimming took 1 base from V and 7 from J, leaving 13 bases between them. The V gene's germline CDR1 is LGHNA and CDR2 YSLEER. This CDR3 reads CASSQVAGAGEKLFF. CDR3 coding DNA: TGCGCCAGCAGCCAAGTTGCGGGGGCCGGTGAAAAACTGTTTTTT.

The chain employs TRBV5-1 and TRBJ2-1, with 8 positions matching TRBD1. V gave up 5 bases and J gave up 2 bases; unmatched junction bases: 0. The CDR3 runs 13 residues. Germline CDR1 and CDR2: SGHRS and YFSETQ. CDR3 protein: CASRDRAYNEQFF. CDR3 nucleotides: TGCGCCAGCAGGGACAGGGCCTACAATGAGCAGTTCTTC.

This chain uses TRBV6-5 with TRBJ1-1; D might be TRBD1 (6 bases). The CDR3 is made up of 13 amino acids. CDR1 and CDR2 from the germline V gene are MNHEY and SVGAGI. Trimming removed 8 bases at V and 1 base at J, with 11 bases between. CDR3 residues: CASGQQGNTEAFF. Written as DNA, the CDR3 is TGTGCCAGCGGCCAACAGGGGAACACTGAAGCTTTCTTT.

The chain employs TRBV5-6 and TRBJ1-2; 9 bases fit TRBD1. The trim removed 4 bases at V and 4 bases at J, leaving 8 bases unmatched. Germline V lookup: CDR1 SGHDT, CDR2 YYEEEE. CDR3 length: 15 residues. The CDR3 protein is CASSARMGQGYGYTF. As DNA, the CDR3 is TGTGCCAGCAGCGCAAGAATGGGACAGGGCTATGGCTACACCTTC.

This rearrangement joins TRBV6-1 to TRBJ2-1; D may be TRBD2 (6 bases). Per germline, CDR1 MNHNS and CDR2 SASEGT. The CDR3 extends over 12 amino acids. V was trimmed by 4 bases and J by 7 bases, leaving 8 bases between them. The CDR3 here is CASSATRNEQFF. As DNA, the CDR3 is TGTGCCAGCAGTGCGACTAGGAATGAGCAGTTCTTC.

V and J are TRBV7-8 and TRBJ1-6; 8 positions agree with TRBD1. From germline, CDR1 is SGHVS and CDR2 FQNEAQ. V shed 2 bases and J 2 bases; nucleotides not matched to a gene: 11. This CDR3 has 19 amino acids. CDR3 nucleotides: TGTGCCAGCAGCTTATACCCCGAGACAGGGGAGGCCTATAATTCACCCCTCCACTTT. It yields the protein CASSLYPETGEAYNSPLHF.

This clone was picked up a small number of times. The gene calls are TRBV7-8 and TRBJ2-7; 7 bases are shared with TRBD2. Germline CDR1 reads SGHVS; CDR2 reads FQNEAQ. The CDR3 has 14 residues. V trimming: 5 bases; J trimming: 2 bases; junction bases outside the gene matches: 6. The CDR3 reads CASSLGGRTYEQYF. The CDR3 nucleotides are TGTGCCAGCAGCCTGGGAGGGAGAACCTACGAGCAGTACTTC.

The chain has TRBV14 and TRBJ2-5; 10 nucleotides match TRBD1. V trimming: 3 bases; J trimming: 3 bases; junction bases outside the gene matches: 7. CDR3 size: 16 residues. Germline CDR1 is SGHDN and CDR2 is FVKESK. The CDR3 DNA sequence: TGTGCCAGCAGCCAGTCCTGGACAGGGGGTGAAGAGACCCAGTACTTC. The encoded protein is CASSQSWTGGEETQYF.

This clone was picked up a small number of times. The CDR3 is CASSPRVAGKETQYF. The CDR3 nucleotides are TGTGCCAGCAGCCCCCGAGTAGCGGGGAAAGAGACCCAGTACTTC. This chain joins TRBV11-2 and TRBJ2-5, with 8 positions matching TRBD2. The trim removed 5 bases at V and 3 bases at J, leaving 8 bases unmatched. The CDR3 has 15 residues. Germline CDR1 reads SGHAT; CDR2 reads FQNNGV.

This clone was observed a few times. The chain employs TRBV2 and TRBJ1-1; a possible D gene is TRBD1 (5 bases). V shed 7 bases and J shed 0 bases, with 12 bases lying between them. Germline values: CDR1 SNHLY, CDR2 FYNNEI. The CDR3 totals 14 residues. This chain's CDR3 is CASTPRVLNTEAFF. The CDR3 region has the DNA TGTGCCAGCACCCCCAGGGTTTTGAACACTGAAGCTTTCTTT.

J is TRBJ2-3 and V is TRBV27, with no clear D. Germline assignment: CDR1 MNHEY and CDR2 SMNVEV (reference sequence). The CDR3 is made up of 11 amino acids. V was trimmed by 6 bases and J by 2 bases, leaving 3 bases between them. CDR3 residues: CASRLTDTQYF. The CDR3 DNA reads TGTGCCAGCAGACTCACAGATACGCAGTATTTT.

The V call is TRBV28, the J call TRBJ2-3, with 10 nucleotides matching TRBD1. The CDR3 covers 16 residues. Germline V gene sequence: CDR1 MDHEN, CDR2 SYDVKM. V lost 1 base, J lost 4 bases, and 5 bases stayed unmatched. The CDR3 region has the DNA TGTGCCAGCAGTTTATTTCGGACAGGGGGTTCAGATACGCAGTATTTT. Encoded protein: CASSLFRTGGSDTQYF.

J is TRBJ2-7 and V is TRBV19, with 10 positions matching TRBD1. The CDR3 contains 12 residues. V shed 8 bases and J 7 bases; nucleotides not matched to a gene: 5. Germline-derived CDR1 and CDR2 are LNHDA and SQIVND (reference sequence). CDR3 DNA sequence: TGTGCCAGTGGGACAGGGGAAGGAGAGCAGTACTTC. Protein: CASGTGEGEQYF.